A single sample gave rise to the 17 T cell receptor beta chains below, sequenced in a study of T cells after posttransplantation cyclophosphamide. This table comes from immunoSEQ multiplex PCR, and its TCRdb copy is limited to in-frame clones, with some not included. The sample contains thousands of clones, 89% of which appear only once. The sequencing input was memory CD4+ T cells sorted from PBMCs. The source of these receptors is an older woman in good health, CMV-negative, and a related stem cell transplant donor.

This clone has more than one count but fewer than ten. DNA of the CDR3: TGTGCCAGCAGTTTTAAGCAGGGAGGAAATGAAAAACTGTTTTTT. Amino acid sequence: CASSFKQGGNEKLFF. V gene TRBV28 combines with J gene TRBJ1-4; perhaps TRBD1 as D (5 bases). Trimming removed 3 bases at V and 5 bases at J, with 13 bases between. The germline V gene encodes CDR1 MDHEN and CDR2 SYDVKM. The length of the CDR3 is 15 residues.

V and J are TRBV6-5 and TRBJ2-5, with 7 nucleotides matching TRBD2. This CDR3 is 13 amino acids long. V dropped 6 bases and J dropped 5; count of bases not matched to a gene: 6. Germline assignment: CDR1 MNHEY and CDR2 SVGAGI. The CDR3 is CASRSGEWETQYF. CDR3 nucleotide sequence: TGTGCCAGCAGGAGCGGGGAATGGGAGACCCAGTACTTC.

A note on this clone: The junction and the germline gene differ at one end; a read error may be behind it. Other DNA sequences in this specimen translate into the identical CDR3. The chain links TRBV7-9 to TRBJ1-6; 8 bases map to TRBD1. Germline assignment: CDR1 SEHNR and CDR2 FQNEAQ (reference sequence). The CDR3 runs 15 residues. The CDR3 nucleotides read TGTGCCAGCCAGGGAGGGACAGGAAATAATTCCCCCCTCCACTTT. This sequence encodes CASQGGTGNNSPLHF. The variable domain in full, with the rest retrieved from reference TRBV7-9 and TRBJ1-6, is DTGVSQNPRHKITKRGQNVTFRCDPISEHNRLYWYRQTLGQGPEFLTYFQNEAQLEKSRLLSDRFSAERPKGSFSTLEIQRTEQGDSAMYLCASQGGTGNNSPLHFGNGTRLTVT.

The chain recombines TRBV5-6 with TRBJ2-5; TRBD2 agrees at 7 bases. V gave up 4 bases and J gave up 4 bases; unmatched junction bases: 7. The germline V gene encodes CDR1 SGHDT and CDR2 YYEEEE. The CDR3 is made up of 14 amino acids. The DNA of the CDR3 is TGTGCCAGCAGCCCCATGGGGGGGGTAGAGACCCAGTACTTC. Its translation: CASSPMGGVETQYF.

This clone showed up just once. The CDR3 DNA reads as TGTGCCTGGAGTGTCTCCCACGGAGGTGGAGGCTACACCTTC. Its translation is CAWSVSHGGGGYTF. V usage is TRBV30 and J usage is TRBJ1-2; D remains unclear. Germline lookup yields CDR1 GTSNPN and CDR2 SVGIG (reference sequence). Trimming left V 0 bases short and J 8 bases short, with 16 bases between. The length of the CDR3 is 14 residues.

The chain is built from TRBV19 and TRBJ2-6; perhaps TRBD1 as D (6 bases). Germline values: CDR1 LNHDA, CDR2 SQIVND (reference sequence). CDR3 size: 17 residues. V lost 3 bases and J lost 2, with 14 bases in between. Written as DNA, the CDR3 is TGTGCCAGTAGTATTAAGGGTTCAGGGGCTGGGGCCAACGTCCTGACTTTC. It is translated as CASSIKGSGAGANVLTF.

V usage is TRBV30 and J usage is TRBJ2-7; 9 bases match TRBD1. This CDR3 comprises 14 residues. V was pared by 2 bases and J by 2 bases, with 4 bases of the junction left unmatched. Germline V lookup: CDR1 GTSNPN, CDR2 SVGIG (reference sequence). The CDR3 DNA follows: TGTGCCTGGAGTCCGGGACAGGGACCCTACGAGCAGTACTTC. Amino acids: CAWSPGQGPYEQYF. Full variable domain (rest looked up from reference TRBV30 and TRBJ2-7): SQTIHQWPATLVQPVGSPLSLECTVEGTSNPNLYWYRQAAGRGLQLLFYSVGIGQISSEVPQNLSASRPQDRQFILSSKKLLLSDSGFYLCAWSPGQGPYEQYFGPGTRLTVT.

With respect to this clone: The sample holds other DNA sequences that translate to the same CDR3. This chain uses TRBV11-2 with TRBJ2-1, with TRBD2 matching over 14 bases. The CDR3 runs 15 residues. V lost 5 bases, J lost 8 bases, and 5 bases stayed unmatched. Germline V gene sequence: CDR1 SGHAT, CDR2 FQNNGV. The CDR3 bases are TGTGCCAGCAGCCCGGGACTAGCGGGAGAACATGAGCAGTTCTTC. Amino acid sequence: CASSPGLAGEHEQFF. Variable domain in full (rest from reference TRBV11-2 and TRBJ2-1): EAGVAQSPRYKIIEKRQSVAFWCNPISGHATLYWYQQILGQGPKLLIQFQNNGVVDDSQLPKDRFSAERLKGVDSTLKIQPAKLEDSAVYLCASSPGLAGEHEQFFGPGTRLTVL.

The chain joins TRBV5-1 to TRBJ2-4, with D possibly being TRBD1 (5 bases). In germline, CDR1 is SGHRS, CDR2 YFSETQ. The CDR3 is made up of 15 amino acids. Between the trimmed V and J ends, which lost 0 bases and 8 bases, there was a span of 15 bases. CDR3 nucleotides: TGCGCCAGCAGCTTGGCTGAAGGGGATAGGCACATTCAGTACTTC. This gives the protein CASSLAEGDRHIQYF.

The chain carries TRBV29-1 and TRBJ2-5; 7 bases match TRBD2. Trimming removed 7 bases from V and 2 bases from J; junction bases left unmatched: 4. This CDR3 spans 12 amino acids. CDR1 SQVTM and CDR2 ANQGSEA come from the germline V gene. The CDR3 DNA follows: TGCAGCGCACAGCGGGGACAAGAGACCCAGTACTTC. This translates into CSAQRGQETQYF.

V usage is TRBV4-2 and J usage is TRBJ1-6; D is undetermined. Looked up from germline, CDR1 is LGHNA and CDR2 is YNFKEQ. This CDR3 region has 15 residues. Between the trimmed V and J ends, which lost 0 bases and 8 bases, there was a span of 11 bases. Here the CDR3 reads CASSQDRRRDSPLHF. CDR3 DNA: TGTGCCAGCAGCCAAGATAGGCGGAGGGATTCACCCCTCCACTTT.

The rearrangement joins TRBV9 to TRBJ2-5, with D perhaps TRBD2 (6 bases). Germline V lookup: CDR1 SGDLS, CDR2 YYNGEE. The CDR3 sequence is 13 residues long. V dropped 2 bases and J dropped 2 bases, with 7 bases sitting between them. CDR3 DNA sequence: TGTGCCAGCAGCGTTGGGGGGCAAGAGACCCAGTACTTC. The encoded protein is CASSVGGQETQYF.

The rearrangement joins TRBV7-2 to TRBJ2-3; a weak D match, TRBD2 (6 bases). This CDR3 region has 15 residues. Germline V gives CDR1 SGHTA, CDR2 FQGNSA. V was shortened by 1 base and J by 7 bases, with 15 bases between the two germline ends. The CDR3 DNA sequence: TGTGCCAGCAGCTTAGATTCGGTTAGCGGTTATACGCAGTATTTT. Translated, it gives CASSLDSVSGYTQYF.

Worth noting for this clone: The same CDR3 can be traced to other DNA sequences in this sample. The CDR3 sequence: CASSIVPRGRGQVNSPLHF. Here the CDR3 DNA reads TGTGCCAGTAGTATAGTCCCCCGGGGCCGGGGACAGGTTAATTCACCCCTCCACTTT. The chain combines TRBV19 with TRBJ1-6, with 8 positions matching TRBD1. CDR3 size: 19 residues. Germline V gene lookup returns CDR1 LNHDA and CDR2 SQIVND (reference sequence). The V and J ends lost 1 base and 6 bases, in that order; junction bases with no gene match: 14. Full variable domain (outside the CDR3, taken from reference TRBV19 and TRBJ1-6): DGGITQSPKYLFRKEGQNVTLSCEQNLNHDAMYWYRQDPGQGLRLIYYSQIVNDFQKGDIAEGYSVSREKKESFPLTVTSAQKNPTAFYLCASSIVPRGRGQVNSPLHFGNGTRLTVT.

The CDR3 spells CASSAGKGLAGANEQYF. CDR3 nucleotide sequence: TGTGCCAGCAGTGCCGGTAAGGGTCTAGCGGGAGCTAACGAGCAGTACTTC. V is TRBV6-1 and J is TRBJ2-7; 10 nucleotides agree with TRBD2. V gave up 4 bases and J gave up 5 bases; unmatched junction bases: 14. The V gene's germline CDR1 is MNHNS and CDR2 SASEGT. This CDR3 has 17 residues.

The chain has TRBV14 and TRBJ1-6, with TRBD1 identical over 10 bases. CDR1 and CDR2 from the germline V gene are SGHDN and FVKESK. After removal of 2 bases from V and 6 bases from J, the junction contained 1 base not matched to a gene. This CDR3 is 15 amino acids long. The CDR3, as DNA: TGTGCCAGCAGCCAACGACAGGGGGCTAATTCACCCCTCCACTTT. It specifies CASSQRQGANSPLHF.

This chain links TRBV7-2 with TRBJ2-7; 7 bases agree with TRBD2. V was pared by 0 bases and J by 7 bases, with 6 bases of the junction left unmatched. The CDR3 spans 14 residues. Germline CDR1 SGHTA, CDR2 FQGNSA. The DNA for the CDR3 is TGTGCCAGCAGCTTAGCGGGAGGGCCTGGGGAGCAGTACTTC. Amino acids: CASSLAGGPGEQYF.